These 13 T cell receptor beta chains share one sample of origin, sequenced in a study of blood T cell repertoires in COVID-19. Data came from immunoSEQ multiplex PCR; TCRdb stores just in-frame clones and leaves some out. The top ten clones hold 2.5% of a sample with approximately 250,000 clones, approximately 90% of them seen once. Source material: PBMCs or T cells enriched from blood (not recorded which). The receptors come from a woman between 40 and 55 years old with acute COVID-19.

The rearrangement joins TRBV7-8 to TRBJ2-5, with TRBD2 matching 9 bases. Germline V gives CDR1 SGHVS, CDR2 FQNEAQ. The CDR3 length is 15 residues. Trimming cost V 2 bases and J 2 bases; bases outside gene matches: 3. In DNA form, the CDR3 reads TGTGCCAGCAGCTTACTAGCGGGGACTCAAGAGACCCAGTACTTC. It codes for CASSLLAGTQETQYF.

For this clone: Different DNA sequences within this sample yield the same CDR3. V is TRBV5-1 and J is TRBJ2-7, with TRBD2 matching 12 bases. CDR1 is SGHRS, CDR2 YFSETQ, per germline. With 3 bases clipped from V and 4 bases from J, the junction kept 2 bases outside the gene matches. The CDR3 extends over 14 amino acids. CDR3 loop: CASSSSGGAYEQYF. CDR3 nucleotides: TGCGCCAGCAGCTCTAGCGGGGGGGCGTACGAGCAGTACTTC.

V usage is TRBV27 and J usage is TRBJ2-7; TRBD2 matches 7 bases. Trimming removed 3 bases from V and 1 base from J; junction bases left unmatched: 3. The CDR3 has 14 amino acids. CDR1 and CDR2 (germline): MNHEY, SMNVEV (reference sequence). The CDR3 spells CASSLGGTSYEQYF. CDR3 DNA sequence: TGTGCCAGCAGTTTGGGAGGGACGTCCTACGAGCAGTACTTC.

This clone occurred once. The CDR3 region is CASSLDSSNTGELFF. Here the CDR3 DNA reads TGTGCCAGCAGTTTAGACAGCTCGAACACCGGGGAGCTGTTTTTT. The chain joins TRBV9 to TRBJ2-2; possible D gene TRBD1, 5 bases. This CDR3 spans 15 amino acids. Trimming took 5 bases from V and 0 from J, leaving 11 bases between them. Germline-derived CDR1 and CDR2 are SGDLS and YYNGEE.

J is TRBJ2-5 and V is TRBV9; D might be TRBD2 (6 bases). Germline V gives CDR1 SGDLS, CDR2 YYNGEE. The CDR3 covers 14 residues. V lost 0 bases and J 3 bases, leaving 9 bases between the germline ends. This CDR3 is CASSVGTGEETQYF. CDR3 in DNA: TGTGCCAGCAGCGTAGGGACGGGGGAAGAGACCCAGTACTTC.

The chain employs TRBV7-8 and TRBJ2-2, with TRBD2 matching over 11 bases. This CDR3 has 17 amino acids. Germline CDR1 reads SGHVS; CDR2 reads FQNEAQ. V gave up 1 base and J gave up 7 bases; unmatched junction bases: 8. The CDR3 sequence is CASSLGGLAGGGGELFF. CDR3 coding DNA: TGTGCCAGCAGCTTAGGAGGCCTAGCGGGGGGCGGCGGGGAGCTGTTTTTT. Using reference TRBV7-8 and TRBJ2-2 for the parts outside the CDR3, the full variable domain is GAGVSQSPRYKVAKRGQDVALRCDPISGHVSLFWYQQALGQGPEFLTYFQNEAQLDKSGLPSDRFFAERPEGSVSTLKIQRTQQEDSAVYLCASSLGGLAGGGGELFFGEGSRLTVL.

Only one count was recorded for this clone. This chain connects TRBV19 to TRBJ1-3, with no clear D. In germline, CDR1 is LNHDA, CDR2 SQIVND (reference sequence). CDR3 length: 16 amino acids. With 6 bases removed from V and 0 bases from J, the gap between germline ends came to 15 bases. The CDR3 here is CASSYGRRGSGNTIYF. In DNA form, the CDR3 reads TGTGCCAGTAGCTATGGCCGGCGAGGCTCTGGAAACACCATATATTTT. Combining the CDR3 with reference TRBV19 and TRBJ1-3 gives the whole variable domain DGGITQSPKYLFRKEGQNVTLSCEQNLNHDAMYWYRQDPGQGLRLIYYSQIVNDFQKGDIAEGYSVSREKKESFPLTVTSAQKNPTAFYLCASSYGRRGSGNTIYFGEGSWLTVV.

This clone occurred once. CDR3 region: CASRGTGGTGELFF. The CDR3 region has the DNA TGTGCCAGCAGGGGGACAGGGGGCACCGGGGAGCTGTTTTTT. The chain carries TRBV9 and TRBJ2-2, with 11 bases lining up with TRBD1. CDR1 and CDR2 from the germline V gene are SGDLS and YYNGEE. J lost 4 bases, V lost 5 bases, and 1 base had no gene match. The CDR3 runs 14 residues.

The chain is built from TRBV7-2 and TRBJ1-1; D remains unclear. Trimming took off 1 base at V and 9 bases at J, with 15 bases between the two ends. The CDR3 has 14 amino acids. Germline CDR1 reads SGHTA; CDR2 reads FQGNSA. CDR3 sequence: CASSLETRNGKAFF. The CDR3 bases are TGTGCCAGCAGCTTAGAAACCCGAAACGGTAAAGCTTTCTTT.

The CDR3 loop is CASSEPGGAYGYTF. The CDR3 region has the DNA TGTGCCAGCAGTGAACCCGGGGGGGCCTATGGCTACACCTTC. The chain couples TRBV25-1 to TRBJ1-2, with D maybe TRBD1 (6 bases). The CDR3 runs 14 residues. Deletions cut 2 bases from V and 4 bases from J, with 11 bases between. Germline CDR1 and CDR2: MGHDK and SYGVNS.

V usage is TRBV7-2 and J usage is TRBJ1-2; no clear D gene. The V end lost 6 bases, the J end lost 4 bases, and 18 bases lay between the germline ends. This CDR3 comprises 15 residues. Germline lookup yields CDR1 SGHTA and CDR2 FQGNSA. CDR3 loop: CASRPGAGRTYGYTF. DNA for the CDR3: TGTGCCAGCAGGCCAGGAGCTGGGAGAACCTATGGCTACACCTTC.

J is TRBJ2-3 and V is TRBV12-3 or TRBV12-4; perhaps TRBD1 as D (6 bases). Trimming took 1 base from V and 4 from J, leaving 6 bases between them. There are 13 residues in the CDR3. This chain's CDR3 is CASSLGGPDTQYF. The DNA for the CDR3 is TGTGCCAGCAGTTTAGGGGGGCCAGATACGCAGTATTTT.

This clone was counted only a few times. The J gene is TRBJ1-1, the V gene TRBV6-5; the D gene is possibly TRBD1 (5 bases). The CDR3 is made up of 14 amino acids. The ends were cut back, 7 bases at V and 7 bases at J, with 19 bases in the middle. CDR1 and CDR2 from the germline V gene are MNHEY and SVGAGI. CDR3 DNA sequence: TGTGCCAGCAACCGATTGGGGCAGCCCAATGAAGCTTTCTTT. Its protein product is CASNRLGQPNEAFF.